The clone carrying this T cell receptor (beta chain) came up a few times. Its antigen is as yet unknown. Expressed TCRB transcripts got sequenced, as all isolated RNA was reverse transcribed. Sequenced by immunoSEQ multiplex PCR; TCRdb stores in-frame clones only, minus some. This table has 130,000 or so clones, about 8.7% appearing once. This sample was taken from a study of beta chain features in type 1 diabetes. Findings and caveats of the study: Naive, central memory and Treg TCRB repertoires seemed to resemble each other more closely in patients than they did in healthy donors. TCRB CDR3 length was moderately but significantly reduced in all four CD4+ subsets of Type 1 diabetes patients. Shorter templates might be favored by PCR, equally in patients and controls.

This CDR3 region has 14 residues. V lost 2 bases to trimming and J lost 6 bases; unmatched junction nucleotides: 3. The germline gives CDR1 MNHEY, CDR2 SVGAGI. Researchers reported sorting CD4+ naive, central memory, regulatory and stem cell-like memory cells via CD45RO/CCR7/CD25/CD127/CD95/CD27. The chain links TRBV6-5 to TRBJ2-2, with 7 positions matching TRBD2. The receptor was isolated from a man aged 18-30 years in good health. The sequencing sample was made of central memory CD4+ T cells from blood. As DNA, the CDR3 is TGTGCCAGCAGTTACAGACTAGCCTCCGGGGAGCTGTTTTTT. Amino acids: CASSYRLASGELFF.